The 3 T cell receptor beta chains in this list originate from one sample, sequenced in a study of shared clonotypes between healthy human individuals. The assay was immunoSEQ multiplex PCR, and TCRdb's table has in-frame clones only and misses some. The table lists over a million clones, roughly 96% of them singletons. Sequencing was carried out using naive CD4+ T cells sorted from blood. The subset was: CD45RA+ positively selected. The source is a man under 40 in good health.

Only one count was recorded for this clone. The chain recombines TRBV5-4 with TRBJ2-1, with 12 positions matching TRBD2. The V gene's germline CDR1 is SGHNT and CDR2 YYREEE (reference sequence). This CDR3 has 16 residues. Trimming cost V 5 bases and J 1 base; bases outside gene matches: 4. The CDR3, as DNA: TGTGCCAGCAGAGCACTAGCGGGAGGATCCTACAATGAGCAGTTCTTC. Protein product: CASRALAGGSYNEQFF.

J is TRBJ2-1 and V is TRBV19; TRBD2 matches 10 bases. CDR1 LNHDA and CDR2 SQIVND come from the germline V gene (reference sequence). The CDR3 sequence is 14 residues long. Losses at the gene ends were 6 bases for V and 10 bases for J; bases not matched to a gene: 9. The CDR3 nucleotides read TGTGCCAGTAGCCTGCTAGCGGGAGCGGGGGAGCAGTTCTTC. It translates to CASSLLAGAGEQFF.

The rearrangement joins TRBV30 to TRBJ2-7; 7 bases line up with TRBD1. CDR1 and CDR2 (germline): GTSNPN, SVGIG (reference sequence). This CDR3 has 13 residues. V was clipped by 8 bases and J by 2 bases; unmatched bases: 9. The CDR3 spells CAALDRAPYEQYF. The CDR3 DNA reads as TGTGCCGCCCTTGACAGGGCGCCCTACGAGCAGTACTTC.